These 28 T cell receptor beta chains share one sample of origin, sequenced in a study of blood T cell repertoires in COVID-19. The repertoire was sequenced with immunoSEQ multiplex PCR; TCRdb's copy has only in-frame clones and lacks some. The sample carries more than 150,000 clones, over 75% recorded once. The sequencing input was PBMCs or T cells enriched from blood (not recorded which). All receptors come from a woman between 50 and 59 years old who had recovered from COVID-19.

The DNA for the CDR3 is TGTGCCAGCAGCTTAAGCGGGAGCGGAGAGACCCAGTACTTC. Translation gives CASSLSGSGETQYF. The J gene is TRBJ2-5, the V gene TRBV7-8, with 8 bases aligning to TRBD2. CDR3 length: 14 residues. CDR1 SGHVS and CDR2 FQNEAQ come from the germline V gene. Trimming removed 2 bases from V and 4 bases from J; junction bases left unmatched: 3.

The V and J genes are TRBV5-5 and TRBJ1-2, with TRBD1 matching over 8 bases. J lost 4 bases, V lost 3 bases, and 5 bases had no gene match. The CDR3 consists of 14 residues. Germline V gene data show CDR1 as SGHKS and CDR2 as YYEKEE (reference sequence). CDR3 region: CASSSTGVSYGYTF. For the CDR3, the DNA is TGTGCCAGCAGCTCGACAGGGGTGAGCTATGGCTACACCTTC.

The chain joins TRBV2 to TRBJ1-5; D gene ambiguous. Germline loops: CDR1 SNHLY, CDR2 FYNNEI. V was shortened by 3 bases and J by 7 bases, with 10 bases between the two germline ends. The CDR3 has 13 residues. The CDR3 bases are TGTGCCAGCAGTGAGGAGGGCGGGCAGCCCCAGCATTTT. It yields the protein CASSEEGGQPQHF.

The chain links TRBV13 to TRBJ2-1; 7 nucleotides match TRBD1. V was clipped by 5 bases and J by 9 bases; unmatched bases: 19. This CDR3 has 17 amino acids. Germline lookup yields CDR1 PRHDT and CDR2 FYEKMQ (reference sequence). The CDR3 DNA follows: TGTGCCAGCAGCCCCTACAGGGGAGTGGGCCCGGACGGTGAGCAGTTCTTC. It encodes CASSPYRGVGPDGEQFF.

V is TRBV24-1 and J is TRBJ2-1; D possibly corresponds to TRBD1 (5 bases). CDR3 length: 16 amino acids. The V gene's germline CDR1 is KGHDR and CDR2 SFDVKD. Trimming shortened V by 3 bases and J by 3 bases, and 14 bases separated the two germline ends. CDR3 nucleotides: TGTGCCACCAGTGATCTGGGCCCTACAGGCTACAATGAGCAGTTCTTC. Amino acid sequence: CATSDLGPTGYNEQFF.

The CDR3, as DNA: TGTGCCAGCAGTTCGACAGGCTATGGCTACACCTTC. Protein sequence: CASSSTGYGYTF. This sequence joins TRBV6-5 and TRBJ1-2; tentatively, D is TRBD1 (6 bases). The CDR3 contains 12 residues. V lost 4 bases and J lost 4, with 7 bases in between. The germline CDR1 and CDR2 sequences are MNHEY and SVGAGI.

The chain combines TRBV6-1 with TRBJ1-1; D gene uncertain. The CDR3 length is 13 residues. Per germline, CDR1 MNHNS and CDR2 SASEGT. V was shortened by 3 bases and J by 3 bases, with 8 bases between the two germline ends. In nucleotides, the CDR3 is TGTGCCAGCAGTGACCGGGATCACACTGAAGCTTTCTTT. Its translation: CASSDRDHTEAFF.

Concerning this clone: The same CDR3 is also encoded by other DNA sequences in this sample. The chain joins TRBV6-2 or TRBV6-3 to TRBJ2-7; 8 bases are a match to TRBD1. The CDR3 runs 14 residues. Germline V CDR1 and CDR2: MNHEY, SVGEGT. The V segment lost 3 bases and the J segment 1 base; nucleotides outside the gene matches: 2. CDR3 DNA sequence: TGTGCCAGCAGTTATGGGGACAGGTCCTACGAGCAGTACTTC. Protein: CASSYGDRSYEQYF.

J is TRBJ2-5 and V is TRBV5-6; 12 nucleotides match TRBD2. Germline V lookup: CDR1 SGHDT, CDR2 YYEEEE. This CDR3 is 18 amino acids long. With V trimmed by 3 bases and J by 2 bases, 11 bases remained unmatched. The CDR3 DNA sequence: TGTGCCAGCAGCTCGGAGGGACTAGCGGGCCTTCGGCAAGAGACCCAGTACTTC. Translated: CASSSEGLAGLRQETQYF.

As DNA, the CDR3 is TGTGCCAGCAGCTTTAGCGGGGGGTACGAGCAGTACTTC. Amino acid sequence: CASSFSGGYEQYF. V and J are TRBV7-2 and TRBJ2-7; 10 nucleotides line up with TRBD2. The germline V gene has CDR1 SGHTA and CDR2 FQGNSA. The CDR3 runs to 13 residues. V shed 3 bases, J shed 4 bases, and the junction held 0 bases outside the gene matches.

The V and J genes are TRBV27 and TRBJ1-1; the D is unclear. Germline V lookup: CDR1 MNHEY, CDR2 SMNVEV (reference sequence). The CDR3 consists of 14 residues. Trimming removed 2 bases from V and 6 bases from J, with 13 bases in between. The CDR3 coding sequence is TGTGCCAGCAGTTTAGGACTTCCAGGCGCTGAAGCTTTCTTT. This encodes CASSLGLPGAEAFF.

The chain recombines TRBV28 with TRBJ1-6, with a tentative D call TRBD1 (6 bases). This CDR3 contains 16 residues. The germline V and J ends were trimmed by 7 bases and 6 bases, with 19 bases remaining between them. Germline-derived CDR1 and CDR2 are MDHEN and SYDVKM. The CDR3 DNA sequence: TGTGCCAGCAAGATGAGACAGGTACCCTCTAATTCACCCCTCCACTTT. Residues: CASKMRQVPSNSPLHF.

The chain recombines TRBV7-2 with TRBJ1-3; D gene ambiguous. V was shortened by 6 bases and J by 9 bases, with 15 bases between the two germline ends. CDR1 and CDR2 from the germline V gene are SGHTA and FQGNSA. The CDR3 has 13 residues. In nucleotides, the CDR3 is TGTGCCAGCAGTTCCTACAGCCTGCCCACCATATATTTT. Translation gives CASSSYSLPTIYF.

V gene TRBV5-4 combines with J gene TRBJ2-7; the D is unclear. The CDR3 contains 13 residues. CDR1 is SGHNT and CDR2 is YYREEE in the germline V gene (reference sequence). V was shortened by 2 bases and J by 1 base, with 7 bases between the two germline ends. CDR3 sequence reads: CASSFGSSYEQYF. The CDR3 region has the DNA TGTGCCAGCAGCTTTGGCAGTTCCTACGAGCAGTACTTC.

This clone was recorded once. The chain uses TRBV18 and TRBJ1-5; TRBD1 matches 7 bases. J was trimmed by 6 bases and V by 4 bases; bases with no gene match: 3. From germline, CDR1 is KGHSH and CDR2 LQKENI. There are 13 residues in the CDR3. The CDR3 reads CASSLQGGQPQHF. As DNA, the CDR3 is TGTGCCAGCTCACTTCAGGGGGGTCAGCCCCAGCATTTT.

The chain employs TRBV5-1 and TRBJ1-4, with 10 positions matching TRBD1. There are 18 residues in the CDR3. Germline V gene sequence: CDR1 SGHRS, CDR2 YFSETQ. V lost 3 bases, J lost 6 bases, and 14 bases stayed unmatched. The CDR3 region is CASSSGDRGLVMDEKLFF. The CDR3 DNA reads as TGCGCCAGCAGCTCTGGAGACAGGGGGCTTGTTATGGATGAAAAACTGTTTTTT. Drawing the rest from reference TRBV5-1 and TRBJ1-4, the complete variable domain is KAGVTQTPRYLIKTRGQQVTLSCSPISGHRSVSWYQQTPGQGLQFLFEYFSETQRNKGNFPGRFSGRQFSNSRSEMNVSTLELGDSALYLCASSSGDRGLVMDEKLFFGSGTQLSVL.

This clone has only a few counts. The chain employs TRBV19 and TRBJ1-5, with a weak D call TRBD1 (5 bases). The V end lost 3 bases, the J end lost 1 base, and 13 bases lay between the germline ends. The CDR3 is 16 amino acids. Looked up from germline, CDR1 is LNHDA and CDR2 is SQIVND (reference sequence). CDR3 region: CASSILAGDSNQPQHF. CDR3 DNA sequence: TGTGCCAGTAGTATTCTGGCGGGGGACAGCAATCAGCCCCAGCATTTT.

This CDR3 is CASSQGYSEYYGYTF. The CDR3 nucleotides read TGTGCCAGCAGCCAAGGATACAGTGAATACTATGGCTACACCTTC. The genes are TRBV3-1 (or the pseudogene TRBV3-2) and TRBJ1-2; D ambiguous. Trimming pared 1 base from V and 3 bases from J, leaving 12 bases between. CDR3 length: 15 residues. Germline V CDR1 and CDR2: LGHDT, YNNKEL (reference sequence).

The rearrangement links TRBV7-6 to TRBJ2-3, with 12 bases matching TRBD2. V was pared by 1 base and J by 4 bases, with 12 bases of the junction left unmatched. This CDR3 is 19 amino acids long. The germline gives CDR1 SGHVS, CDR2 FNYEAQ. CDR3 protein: CASSLVARASGRAADTQYF. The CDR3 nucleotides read TGTGCCAGCAGCTTAGTGGCCCGGGCTAGCGGGAGGGCCGCAGATACGCAGTATTTT. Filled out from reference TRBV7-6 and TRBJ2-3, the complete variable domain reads GAGVSQSPRYKVTKRGQDVALRCDPISGHVSLYWYRQALGQGPEFLTYFNYEAQQDKSGLPNDRFSAERPEGSISTLTIQRTEQRDSAMYRCASSLVARASGRAADTQYFGPGTRLTVL.

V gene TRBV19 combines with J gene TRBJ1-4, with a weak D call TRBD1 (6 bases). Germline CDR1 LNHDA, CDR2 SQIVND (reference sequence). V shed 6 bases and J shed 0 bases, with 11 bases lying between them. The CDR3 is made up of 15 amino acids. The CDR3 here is CASRHRAATNEKLFF. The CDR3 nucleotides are TGTGCCAGTAGGCACAGGGCGGCAACTAATGAAAAACTGTTTTTT. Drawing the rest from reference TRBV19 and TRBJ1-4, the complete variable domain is DGGITQSPKYLFRKEGQNVTLSCEQNLNHDAMYWYRQDPGQGLRLIYYSQIVNDFQKGDIAEGYSVSREKKESFPLTVTSAQKNPTAFYLCASRHRAATNEKLFFGSGTQLSVL.

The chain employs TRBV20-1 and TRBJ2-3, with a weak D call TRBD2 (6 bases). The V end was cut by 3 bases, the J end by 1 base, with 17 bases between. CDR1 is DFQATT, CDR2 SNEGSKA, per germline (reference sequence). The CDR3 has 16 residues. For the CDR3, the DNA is TGCAGTGCTAGTACCCTCGGGGGAAGGGGCACAGATACGCAGTATTTT. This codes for CSASTLGGRGTDTQYF.

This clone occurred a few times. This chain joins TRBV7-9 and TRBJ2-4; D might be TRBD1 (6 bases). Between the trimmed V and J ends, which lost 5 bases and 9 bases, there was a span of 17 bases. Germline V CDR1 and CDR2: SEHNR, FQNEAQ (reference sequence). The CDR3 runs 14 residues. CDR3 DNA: TGTGCCAGCAGCCAACGCCAGGGGTATGGCATTCAGTACTTC. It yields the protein CASSQRQGYGIQYF. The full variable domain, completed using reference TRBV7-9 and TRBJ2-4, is DTGVSQNPRHKITKRGQNVTFRCDPISEHNRLYWYRQTLGQGPEFLTYFQNEAQLEKSRLLSDRFSAERPKGSFSTLEIQRTEQGDSAMYLCASSQRQGYGIQYFGAGTRLSVL.

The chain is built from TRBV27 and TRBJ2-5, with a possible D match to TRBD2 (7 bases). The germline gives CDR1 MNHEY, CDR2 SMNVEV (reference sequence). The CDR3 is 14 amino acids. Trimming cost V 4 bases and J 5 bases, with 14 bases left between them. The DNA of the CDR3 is TGTGCCAGCAGTTGGGGGCGGGGGAGGGAGACCCAGTACTTC. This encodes CASSWGRGRETQYF.

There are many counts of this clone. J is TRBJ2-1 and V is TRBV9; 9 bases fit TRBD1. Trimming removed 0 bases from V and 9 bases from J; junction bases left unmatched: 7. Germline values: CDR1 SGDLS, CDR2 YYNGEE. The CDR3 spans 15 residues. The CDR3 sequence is CASSVAGTGGSEQFF. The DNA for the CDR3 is TGTGCCAGCAGCGTAGCTGGAACAGGGGGCAGTGAGCAGTTCTTC.

The CDR3 DNA reads TGTGCCAGCAGCTTAGTCGCAGGGGTCGACTATGGCTACACCTTC. Translated: CASSLVAGVDYGYTF. The rearrangement uses TRBV11-2 and TRBJ1-2, with D possibly TRBD1 on 6 matching bases. CDR1 SGHAT and CDR2 FQNNGV come from the germline V gene. Trimming removed 1 base at V and 3 bases at J, with 12 bases between. The CDR3 has 15 amino acids. The full variable domain, rest sourced from reference TRBV11-2 and TRBJ1-2, is EAGVAQSPRYKIIEKRQSVAFWCNPISGHATLYWYQQILGQGPKLLIQFQNNGVVDDSQLPKDRFSAERLKGVDSTLKIQPAKLEDSAVYLCASSLVAGVDYGYTFGSGTRLTVV.

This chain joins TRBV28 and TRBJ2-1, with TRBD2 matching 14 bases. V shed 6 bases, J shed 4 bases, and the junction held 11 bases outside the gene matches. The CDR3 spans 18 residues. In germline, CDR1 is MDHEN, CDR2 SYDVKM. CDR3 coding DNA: TGTGCCAGCAGCCCCGGGGGACTAGCGGGAGAAGTGTACAATGAGCAGTTCTTC. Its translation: CASSPGGLAGEVYNEQFF. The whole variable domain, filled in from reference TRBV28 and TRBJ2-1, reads DVKVTQSSRYLVKRTGEKVFLECVQDMDHENMFWYRQDPGLGLRLIYFSYDVKMKEKGDIPEGYSVSREKKERFSLILESASTNQTSMYLCASSPGGLAGEVYNEQFFGPGTRLTVL.

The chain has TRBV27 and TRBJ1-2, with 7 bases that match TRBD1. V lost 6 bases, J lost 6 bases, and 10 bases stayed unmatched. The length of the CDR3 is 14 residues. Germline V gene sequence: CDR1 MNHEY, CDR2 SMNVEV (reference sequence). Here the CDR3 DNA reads TGTGCCAGCAGGCGCCCGGGACAGAAAGATGGCTACACCTTC. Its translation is CASRRPGQKDGYTF.

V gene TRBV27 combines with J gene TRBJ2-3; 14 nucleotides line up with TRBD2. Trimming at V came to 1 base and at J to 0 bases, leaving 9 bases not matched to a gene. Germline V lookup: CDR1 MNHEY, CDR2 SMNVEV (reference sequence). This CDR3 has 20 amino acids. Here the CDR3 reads CASSLLPGLAGEPSTDTQYF. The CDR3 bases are TGTGCCAGCAGTTTATTACCGGGACTAGCGGGAGAACCTAGCACAGATACGCAGTATTTT.